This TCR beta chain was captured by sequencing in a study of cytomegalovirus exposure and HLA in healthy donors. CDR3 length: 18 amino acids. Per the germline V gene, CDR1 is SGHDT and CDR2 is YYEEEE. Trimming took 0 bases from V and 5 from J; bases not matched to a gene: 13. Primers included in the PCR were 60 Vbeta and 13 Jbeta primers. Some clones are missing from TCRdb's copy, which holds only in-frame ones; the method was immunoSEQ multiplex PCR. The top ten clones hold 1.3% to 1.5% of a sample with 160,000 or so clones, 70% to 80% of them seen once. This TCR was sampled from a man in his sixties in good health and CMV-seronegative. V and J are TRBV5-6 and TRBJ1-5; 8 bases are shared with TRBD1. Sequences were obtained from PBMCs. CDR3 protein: CASSLALGQGWIDQPQHF. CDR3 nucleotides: TGTGCCAGCAGCTTGGCCCTCGGACAGGGTTGGATCGATCAGCCCCAGCATTTT.